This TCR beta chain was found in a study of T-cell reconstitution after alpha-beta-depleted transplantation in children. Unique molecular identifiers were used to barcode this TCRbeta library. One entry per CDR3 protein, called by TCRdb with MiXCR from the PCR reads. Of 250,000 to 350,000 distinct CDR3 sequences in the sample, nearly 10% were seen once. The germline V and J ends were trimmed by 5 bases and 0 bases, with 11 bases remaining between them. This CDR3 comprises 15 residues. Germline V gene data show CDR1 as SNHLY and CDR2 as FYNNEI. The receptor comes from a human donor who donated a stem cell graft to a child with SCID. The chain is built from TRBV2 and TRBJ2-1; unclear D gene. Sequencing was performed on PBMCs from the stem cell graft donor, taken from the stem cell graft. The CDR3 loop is CASSLLDPSYNEQFF. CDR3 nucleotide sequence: TGTGCCAGCAGTTTGTTAGATCCCTCCTACAATGAGCAGTTCTTC.